The T cell receptor beta chain described here comes from a study of blood T cell repertoires in COVID-19 (dated by TCRdb to the early 2020s). General notes on the study: The collaborator samples originated in the United States, Italy and Spain and spanned the acute and convalescent phases of COVID-19. Where available, HLA class I and class II types were taken from metadata supplied by the sample provider and were not determined by assay-based typing. Nearly every sample came with metadata listing a de-identified subject ID, COVID-19 status, age in years and sex. The dataset comprised deeply sampled blood TCRbeta repertoires from subjects exposed to, actively infected with, or recovered from COVID-19. The repertoires were released in a freely available public database intended as a resource for research on the immune response to SARS-CoV-2. The prospective study material was composed of cDNA or gDNA derived from T cells, B-cell-depleted T cells, or PBMCs. Samples were obtained from the ongoing ImmuneRACE study (first 160 participants) and from about 1,300 subjects provided by 6 global collaborators. Overall study outcomes, separate from this receptor: Clinical and demographic metadata were provided uncurated, with the amount varying by source and participant.

Concerning this clone: Its specific antigen is unknown. Base qualities are not recorded, but no much larger clone differs from it by a single base.

Another Seattle source contributed samples from volunteer blood donors who had recovered from COVID-19. Collaborating institutions collected whole blood in K2EDTA tubes following their own protocols. For TCRbeta analysis, collaborator samples were shipped as frozen whole blood, as isolated PBMCs, or as DNA extracted from either sample type. The immunoSEQ Assay, a bias-controlled multiplex PCR, was used to amplify TCRbeta CDR3 regions from genomic DNA. The original methods were these. The number of nucleated cells in each sample was estimated from the amplification of reference gene primers within the assay. To quantify the absolute abundance of each unique TCRbeta CDR3 rearrangement, sequence reads were collapsed and filtered. For each sample, productive Simpson clonality was calculated as the square root of Simpson's diversity index across productive rearrangements. This is the immuneACCESS table as TCRdb keeps it, with only in-frame sequences that have V and J called. A part of the clones is gone; compared with another copy, unresolved V genes explain less than half, and the rest is unexplained. V and J calls and clone size follow that table, whereas D and trimming were derived from the DNA. This sample has roughly 72,000 clones in its table, and about 80% of those were observed once. 15% to 20% of the sample comes from the top ten.

The CDR3 holds 13 amino acids from the cysteine to the phenylalanine. Just CDR3 DNA is preserved here, 39 bases in frame from base 1. The germline V gene encodes CDR1 DFQATT and CDR2 SNEGSKA (reference sequence). Cut back by 3 bases and 4 bases, the V and J ends lie 12 bases apart. The sample consisted of peripheral blood. The receptor was derived from a man in his 70s who had recovered from COVID-19. The chain is assembled from TRBV20-1 and TRBJ1-1; 5 matching bases give a weak D call of TRBD1. At the DNA level, the sequence is TGCAGTGCTAGTAAGGGTCAGGGCACTGAAGCTTTCTTT. This gives the protein CSASKGQGTEAFF.